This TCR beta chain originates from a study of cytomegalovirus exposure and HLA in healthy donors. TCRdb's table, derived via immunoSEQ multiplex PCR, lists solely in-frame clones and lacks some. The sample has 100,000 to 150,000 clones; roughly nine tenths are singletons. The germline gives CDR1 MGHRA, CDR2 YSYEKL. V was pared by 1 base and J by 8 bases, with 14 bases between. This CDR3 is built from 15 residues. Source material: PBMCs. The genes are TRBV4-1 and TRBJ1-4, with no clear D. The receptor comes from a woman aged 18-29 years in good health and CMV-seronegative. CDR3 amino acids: CASSQGRAVEEKLFF. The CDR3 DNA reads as TGCGCCAGCAGCCAAGGGAGGGCGGTTGAGGAAAAACTGTTTTTT.